The 29 T cell receptor beta chains presented below share a single source sample, sequenced in a study of cytomegalovirus exposure and HLA in healthy donors. PCR was performed using 60 Vbeta and 13 Jbeta primers. The method was immunoSEQ multiplex PCR; TCRdb's version includes in-frame clones alone and lacks a portion of them. The sample includes roughly 42,000 clones. Sequenced material: PBMCs. These receptors were obtained from a young man in good health and CMV-seronegative.

The genes are TRBV14 and TRBJ2-6; unclear D gene. Trimming left V 2 bases short and J 0 bases short, with 5 bases between. The CDR3 covers 15 residues. Germline CDR1 SGHDN, CDR2 FVKESK. The CDR3 sequence is CASSQLSSGANVLTF. CDR3 in DNA: TGTGCCAGCAGCCAATTATCCTCTGGGGCCAACGTCCTGACTTTC.

The chain links TRBV7-2 to TRBJ2-7; TRBD2 matches at 16 bases. V lost 5 bases to trimming and J lost 4 bases; unmatched junction nucleotides: 8. This CDR3 spans 17 amino acids. Germline CDR1 reads SGHTA; CDR2 reads FQGNSA. CDR3 DNA: TGTGCCAGCAGCACAGGGACTAGCGGGAGGGTGACGTACGAGCAGTACTTC. It specifies CASSTGTSGRVTYEQYF.

This clone is deemed large (0.1 to 1%) by its frequency. The V and J genes are TRBV6-4 and TRBJ2-1; 10 bases are a match to TRBD2. The CDR3 spans 16 residues. Trimming removed 5 bases from V and 4 bases from J; junction bases left unmatched: 8. Germline V gene lookup returns CDR1 MRHNA and CDR2 SNTAGT. CDR3 residues: CASSSLAGVGYNEQFF. The CDR3 nucleotides are TGTGCCAGCAGTAGTCTAGCGGGAGTGGGATACAATGAGCAGTTCTTC.

V usage is TRBV6-5 and J usage is TRBJ2-2; TRBD1 is a possible D gene (6 bases). Trimming pared 4 bases from V and 2 bases from J, leaving 8 bases between. The CDR3 has 14 amino acids. Germline assignment: CDR1 MNHEY and CDR2 SVGAGI. CDR3 residues: CASSLQGNTGELFF. CDR3 in DNA: TGTGCCAGCAGTTTACAGGGTAACACCGGGGAGCTGTTTTTT.

The DNA for the CDR3 is TGTGCCATCAGTGAGCAGGGGGCGGACGAGCAGTACTTC. This sequence encodes CAISEQGADEQYF. The chain is built from TRBV10-3 and TRBJ2-7, with TRBD1 identical over 8 bases. Unmatched junction bases numbered 2, after V lost 2 bases and J lost 5 bases. This CDR3 spans 13 amino acids. Germline CDR1 and CDR2: ENHRY and SYGVKD.

This chain links TRBV18 with TRBJ2-1; D perhaps matches TRBD2 (5 bases). Trimming removed 0 bases at V and 2 bases at J, with 8 bases between. Germline loops: CDR1 KGHSH, CDR2 LQKENI. The CDR3 is 15 amino acids. CDR3 residues: CASSPPAGAYNEQFF. In DNA form, the CDR3 reads TGTGCCAGCTCACCACCCGCCGGGGCCTACAATGAGCAGTTCTTC.

The V gene is TRBV4-2, the J gene TRBJ2-7; TRBD1 agrees at 7 bases. The CDR3 is 15 residues long. V shed 0 bases, J shed 5 bases, and the junction held 7 bases outside the gene matches. Germline loops: CDR1 LGHNA, CDR2 YNFKEQ. CDR3 residues: CASSQDSHRGDEQYF. The CDR3 DNA sequence: TGTGCCAGCAGCCAAGATAGTCACAGGGGAGACGAGCAGTACTTC.

The chain combines TRBV29-1 with TRBJ2-7; possibly TRBD1 for D (6 bases). The germline V gene encodes CDR1 SQVTM and CDR2 ANQGSEA. V was trimmed by 6 bases and J by 0 bases, leaving 15 bases between them. CDR3 length equals 14 residues. CDR3 nucleotides: TGCAGCGTAGTTTACAGGGAGAGCTCCTACGAGCAGTACTTC. Translated: CSVVYRESSYEQYF.

The rearrangement joins TRBV10-3 to TRBJ1-1, with D possibly TRBD1 on 5 matching bases. Germline V lookup: CDR1 ENHRY, CDR2 SYGVKD. This CDR3 spans 14 amino acids. Between the trimmed V and J ends, which lost 6 bases and 5 bases, there was a span of 16 bases. CDR3 DNA: TGTGCCATCAGGTCCGATCAGGGAGGAACTGAAGCTTTCTTT. Encoded protein: CAIRSDQGGTEAFF.

The rearrangement joins TRBV4-1 to TRBJ2-3, with 9 nucleotides matching TRBD2. The CDR3 has 15 amino acids. Germline V gene data show CDR1 as MGHRA and CDR2 as YSYEKL. With V trimmed by 5 bases and J by 1 base, 4 bases remained unmatched. The CDR3 DNA reads as TGCGCCAGCAGCGCGGGGGGGGCGCGCACAGATACGCAGTATTTT. This sequence encodes CASSAGGARTDTQYF.

V usage is TRBV9 and J usage is TRBJ2-5; 10 bases are a match to TRBD2. J gave up 5 bases and V 3 bases, and 4 bases lay outside the gene matches. This CDR3 is built from 14 residues. Germline assignment: CDR1 SGDLS and CDR2 YYNGEE. CDR3 in DNA: TGTGCCAGCAGCGAGGGACTAGCGAGGGAGACCCAGTACTTC. It translates to CASSEGLARETQYF.

The V call is TRBV30, the J call TRBJ1-1; the match to TRBD1 covers 7 bases. CDR3 size: 13 residues. Germline V gives CDR1 GTSNPN, CDR2 SVGIG (reference sequence). Germline trimming cut 2 bases from V and 2 bases from J; bases unmatched to any gene: 2. CDR3 amino acids: CAWSRQGNTEAFF. CDR3 sequence (DNA): TGTGCCTGGAGTCGACAGGGAAACACTGAAGCTTTCTTT.

The chain is built from TRBV5-1 and TRBJ1-2; D is unclear. CDR1 and CDR2 (germline): SGHRS, YFSETQ. This CDR3 has 13 amino acids. The germline V and J ends were trimmed by 0 bases and 8 bases, with 11 bases remaining between them. The CDR3 sequence: CASSLDGMDGYTF. The DNA for the CDR3 is TGCGCCAGCAGCTTGGACGGGATGGACGGCTACACCTTC.

The chain recombines TRBV5-1 with TRBJ2-5, with a weak D call TRBD1 (6 bases). The V gene's germline CDR1 is SGHRS and CDR2 YFSETQ. The CDR3 has 15 residues. V was shortened by 4 bases and J by 3 bases, with 16 bases between the two germline ends. The CDR3 DNA reads TGCGCCAGCAGCCCGGCAGGGGTCGCCGAAGAGACCCAGTACTTC. Residues: CASSPAGVAEETQYF.

The rearrangement links TRBV4-3 to TRBJ1-1; 7 bases map to TRBD1. In germline, CDR1 is LGHNA, CDR2 YSLEER. Trimming took 6 bases from V and 5 from J; bases not matched to a gene: 12. CDR3 length: 15 residues. The CDR3 sequence: CASRRTQGTGTEAFF. Written as DNA, the CDR3 is TGCGCCAGCAGACGGACACAGGGGACGGGTACTGAAGCTTTCTTT.

This chain joins TRBV30 and TRBJ2-2; 8 bases fit TRBD1. The CDR3 contains 16 residues. Germline V lookup: CDR1 GTSNPN, CDR2 SVGIG (reference sequence). Germline trimming cut 2 bases from V and 5 bases from J; bases unmatched to any gene: 10. The CDR3 nucleotides read TGTGCCTGGAGTCATATCGGACAGGGAAGGACCGGGGAGCTGTTTTTT. This gives the protein CAWSHIGQGRTGELFF.

The chain employs TRBV19 and TRBJ1-2, with D unclear. Germline-derived CDR1 and CDR2 are LNHDA and SQIVND (reference sequence). CDR3 length: 13 residues. Deletions cut 5 bases from V and 6 bases from J, with 13 bases between. The CDR3, as DNA: TGTGCCAGTAGTCGACACCTCACGGATGGCTACACCTTC. Encoded protein: CASSRHLTDGYTF.

This chain links TRBV5-4 with TRBJ2-5, with D possibly matching TRBD2 (5 bases). Germline CDR1 SGHNT, CDR2 YYREEE (reference sequence). The germline V and J ends were trimmed by 4 bases and 5 bases, with 15 bases remaining between them. The CDR3 spans 14 residues. The CDR3 nucleotides are TGTGCCAGCAGCCCCCAAAGGCGGGTGGAGACCCAGTACTTC. Protein sequence: CASSPQRRVETQYF. The whole variable domain, filled in from reference TRBV5-4 and TRBJ2-5, reads ETGVTQSPTHLIKTRGQQVTLRCSSQSGHNTVSWYQQALGQGPQFIFQYYREEENGRGNFPPRFSGLQFPNYSSELNVNALELDDSALYLCASSPQRRVETQYFGPGTRLLVL.

The chain is built from TRBV6-4 and TRBJ2-6; D is ambiguous. Germline CDR1 is MRHNA and CDR2 is SNTAGT. V lost 4 bases and J lost 0, with 10 bases in between. The CDR3 is 16 residues long. CDR3 bases: TGTGCCAGCAGTGCCTACCCGAGCTCTGGGGCCAACGTCCTGACTTTC. Protein: CASSAYPSSGANVLTF.

The rearrangement joins TRBV6-5 to TRBJ1-6, with TRBD1 matching over 7 bases. The ends lost 5 bases at V and 9 bases at J; junction bases unmatched: 7. The CDR3 runs to 14 residues. CDR1 is MNHEY and CDR2 is SVGAGI in the germline V gene. The CDR3 DNA is TGTGCCAGCAGTCGGGACAGCCTCGTTTCACCCCTCCACTTT. Translating it yields CASSRDSLVSPLHF.

The V call is TRBV30, the J call TRBJ2-1, with 7 bases identical to TRBD2. V gave up 3 bases and J gave up 5 bases; unmatched junction bases: 4. CDR1 GTSNPN and CDR2 SVGIG come from the germline V gene (reference sequence). This CDR3 has 13 amino acids. Written as DNA, the CDR3 is TGTGCCTGGAGCAGCGGGGAGGACAATGAGCAGTTCTTC. Amino acid sequence: CAWSSGEDNEQFF.

V and J are TRBV12-5 and TRBJ2-5; no definite D call. CDR1 and CDR2 (germline): LGHNT, FRNRAP. The CDR3 consists of 10 residues. V gave up 8 bases and J gave up 9 bases, with 10 bases separating them. The CDR3 nucleotides are TGTGCTAGTTTTCCAACGGCCCAGTACTTC. Its protein is CASFPTAQYF.

The rearrangement links TRBV30 to TRBJ1-1; D is unclear. Germline values: CDR1 GTSNPN, CDR2 SVGIG (reference sequence). With 5 bases removed from V and 2 bases from J, the gap between germline ends came to 9 bases. The CDR3 is 12 amino acids. CDR3 sequence reads: CAWVSLNTEAFF. The CDR3 coding sequence is TGTGCCTGGGTGAGCTTAAACACTGAAGCTTTCTTT.

The V call is TRBV19, the J call TRBJ2-3; D is perhaps TRBD2 (5 bases). Germline CDR1 LNHDA, CDR2 SQIVND (reference sequence). Trimming cost V 3 bases and J 3 bases, with 10 bases left between them. CDR3 length equals 14 residues. The CDR3 region is CASSMDRGTDTQYF. CDR3 sequence (DNA): TGTGCCAGTAGTATGGATCGGGGAACAGATACGCAGTATTTT.

The chain recombines TRBV11-2 with TRBJ2-2; 7 nucleotides match TRBD1. CDR1 is SGHAT, CDR2 FQNNGV, per germline. V lost 3 bases and J lost 8; bases outside the gene matches: 6. The CDR3 is made up of 14 amino acids. DNA of the CDR3: TGTGCCAGCAGCTTCCGGGACAGCACGGGGGAGCTGTTTTTT. It yields the protein CASSFRDSTGELFF.

This chain links TRBV6-6 with TRBJ1-5; D ambiguous. The V end lost 6 bases, the J end lost 5 bases, and 14 bases lay between the germline ends. The CDR3 has 14 amino acids. Germline CDR1 reads MNHNY; CDR2 reads SVGAGI (reference sequence). The CDR3 DNA is TGTGCCAGCAGAAGCCAGAGGGATGATCAGCCCCAGCATTTT. Its protein is CASRSQRDDQPQHF.

The chain carries TRBV7-2 and TRBJ2-5; 11 nucleotides line up with TRBD2. Germline V CDR1 and CDR2: SGHTA, FQGNSA. This CDR3 region has 16 residues. The junction had 10 bases not matched to a gene; V was cut back by 5 bases and J by 5 bases. CDR3 amino acids: CASSLSLAGGGETQYF. The CDR3 nucleotides read TGTGCCAGCAGCCTGAGTCTAGCGGGAGGTGGGGAGACCCAGTACTTC.

V gene TRBV29-1 combines with J gene TRBJ1-1; D is ambiguous. V lost 3 bases to trimming and J lost 6 bases, with 5 bases between them. From germline, CDR1 is SQVTM and CDR2 ANQGSEA. CDR3 size: 10 residues. CDR3 bases: TGCAGCGTTGACCAGGCTGAAGCTTTCTTT. Its protein is CSVDQAEAFF.

The V gene is TRBV30, the J gene TRBJ2-5, with 9 bases identical to TRBD1. The V gene's germline CDR1 is GTSNPN and CDR2 SVGIG (reference sequence). The CDR3 covers 14 residues. Losses at the gene ends were 0 bases for V and 5 bases for J; bases not matched to a gene: 4. DNA for the CDR3: TGTGCCTGGAGTGTCACAGGGGGCTGGGAGACCCAGTACTTC. Its translation: CAWSVTGGWETQYF.